The 21 T cell receptor beta chains reported below all come from one sample, sequenced in a study of vaccination effects on CD4 cells after COVID-19. These receptors' antigens are unknown. Clones were sequenced by immunoSEQ multiplex PCR, and TCRdb holds only the in-frame ones, with some missing. The repertoire consists of approximately 26,000 clones, with under 75% occurring once and the leading ten covering 18%. ViraFEST assay sequencing came after antigen-specific CD4+ T cells were expanded with viral peptide pools. Between days 9 and 10 of culture, CD4+ T cells were separated out. Sometime from March through December 2020, the person acquired a SARS-CoV-2 infection that PCR confirmed. The source material was CD4+ T cells from PBMCs cultured with SARS-CoV-2 spike peptides, sampled before COVID-19 vaccination. The origin of the receptors is a human donor who had a prior SARS-CoV-2 infection.

This rearrangement joins TRBV18 to TRBJ2-3, with D possibly matching TRBD2 (6 bases). Germline V lookup: CDR1 KGHSH, CDR2 LQKENI. Trimming pared 1 base from V and 0 bases from J, leaving 8 bases between. CDR3 length: 15 residues. The CDR3 DNA follows: TGTGCCAGCTCACCACAGAGCGGGAGCACAGATACGCAGTATTTT. Its translation: CASSPQSGSTDTQYF.

The chain joins TRBV4-2 to TRBJ2-3; D is uncertain. Per the germline V gene, CDR1 is LGHNA and CDR2 is YNFKEQ. There are 14 residues in the CDR3. V dropped 4 bases and J dropped 0 bases, with 8 bases sitting between them. Here the CDR3 DNA reads TGTGCCAGCAGCCGAGAGGACAGCACAGATACGCAGTATTTT. Amino acid sequence: CASSREDSTDTQYF.

V usage is TRBV5-5 and J usage is TRBJ1-2; no firm D call. V shed 5 bases and J shed 8 bases, with 10 bases lying between them. Germline CDR1 and CDR2: SGHKS and YYEKEE (reference sequence). CDR3 length: 11 residues. The CDR3 region is CASRAGRGYTF. DNA for the CDR3: TGTGCCAGCAGGGCTGGACGCGGCTACACCTTC. The complete variable domain, with remaining parts taken from reference TRBV5-5 and TRBJ1-2, reads DAGVTQSPTHLIKTRGQQVTLRCSPISGHKSVSWYQQVLGQGPQFIFQYYEKEERGRGNFPDRFSARQFPNYSSELNVNALLLGDSALYLCASRAGRGYTFGSGTRLTVV.

The J gene is TRBJ2-7, the V gene TRBV7-2, with 12 bases lining up with TRBD1. The V and J ends lost 5 bases and 9 bases, in that order; junction bases with no gene match: 5. The CDR3 is 13 residues long. Germline CDR1 is SGHTA and CDR2 is FQGNSA. The CDR3: CASSPGQGAGQYF. For the CDR3, the DNA is TGTGCCAGCAGCCCGGGACAGGGGGCAGGGCAGTACTTC.

The V gene is TRBV13, the J gene TRBJ2-3, with TRBD1 identical over 10 bases. Germline V CDR1 and CDR2: PRHDT, FYEKMQ (reference sequence). The CDR3 is 19 residues long. With 5 bases clipped from V and 5 bases from J, the junction kept 19 bases outside the gene matches. The CDR3 DNA reads as TGTGCCAGCAGCGCATCATCGTTGGACAGGGGGACGTCGGTAGATACGCAGTATTTT. It specifies CASSASSLDRGTSVDTQYF.

This chain joins TRBV2 and TRBJ1-2; D ambiguous. The CDR3 length is 13 residues. Looked up from germline, CDR1 is SNHLY and CDR2 is FYNNEI. V was cut by 7 bases and J by 3 bases, with 12 bases left in between. CDR3: CASTGRPYYGYTF. CDR3 bases: TGTGCCAGCACGGGCAGGCCATACTATGGCTACACCTTC.

The CDR3 coding sequence is TGTTCATGTACTAGCGGGGGGGCCGCCGGGACCCAGTACTTC. Translation: CSCTSGGAAGTQYF. The J gene is TRBJ2-5, the V gene TRBV28; TRBD2 agrees at 13 bases. In germline, CDR1 is MDHEN, CDR2 SYDVKM. The CDR3 loop spans 14 amino acids.

This clone was recorded only once. This chain links TRBV4-3 with TRBJ2-1, with D possibly TRBD2 on 6 matching bases. The length of the CDR3 is 14 residues. V was shortened by 4 bases and J by 9 bases, with 16 bases between the two germline ends. Germline V gene sequence: CDR1 LGHNA, CDR2 YSLEER. CDR3 loop: CASSLVGREGEQFF. CDR3 sequence (DNA): TGCGCCAGCAGCCTCGTCGGGCGGGAAGGTGAGCAGTTCTTC.

V and J are TRBV20-1 and TRBJ2-7, with 9 bases identical to TRBD2. CDR1 and CDR2 (germline): DFQATT, SNEGSKA (reference sequence). J was trimmed by 3 bases and V by 3 bases; bases with no gene match: 15. CDR3 length equals 17 residues. For the CDR3, the DNA is TGCAGTGCTAGTCCCAGCGGGGGGACCACTTTACACTACGAGCAGTACTTC. This sequence encodes CSASPSGGTTLHYEQYF.

The rearrangement joins TRBV5-1 to TRBJ2-7; the D is unclear. Germline values: CDR1 SGHRS, CDR2 YFSETQ. This CDR3 comprises 13 residues. Trimming stripped 1 base from V and 0 bases from J, with 5 bases between. In DNA form, the CDR3 reads TGCGCCAGCAGCTTGATTTACTCCTACGAGCAGTACTTC. This encodes CASSLIYSYEQYF.

The rearrangement uses TRBV19 and TRBJ1-2, with D perhaps matching TRBD1 (5 bases). Trimming stripped 10 bases from V and 0 bases from J, with 15 bases between. The germline gives CDR1 LNHDA, CDR2 SQIVND (reference sequence). This CDR3 comprises 14 residues. This chain's CDR3 is CATRGAATNYGYTF. CDR3 nucleotides: TGTGCCACTAGAGGGGCAGCAACTAACTATGGCTACACCTTC.

J is TRBJ2-7 and V is TRBV5-4; 9 bases are shared with TRBD2. Losses at the gene ends were 3 bases for V and 0 bases for J; bases not matched to a gene: 10. This CDR3 is built from 17 residues. Per the germline V gene, CDR1 is SGHNT and CDR2 is YYREEE (reference sequence). CDR3 nucleotide sequence: TGTGCCAGCAGCTCCCTGGGGGCTAGCGGGGACTCCTACGAGCAGTACTTC. Protein: CASSSLGASGDSYEQYF.

The rearrangement links TRBV18 to TRBJ2-7; 7 nucleotides match TRBD1. The CDR3 consists of 13 residues. Per the germline V gene, CDR1 is KGHSH and CDR2 is LQKENI. The trim removed 4 bases at V and 1 base at J, leaving 1 base unmatched. CDR3 sequence: CASSRDRSYEQYF. In DNA form, the CDR3 reads TGTGCCAGCTCACGGGACAGATCCTACGAGCAGTACTTC. Looking up the rest from reference TRBV18 and TRBJ2-7 gives the full variable domain: NAGVMQNPRHLVRRRGQEARLRCSPMKGHSHVYWYRQLPEEGLKFMVYLQKENIIDESGMPKERFSAEFPKEGPSILRIQQVVRGDSAAYFCASSRDRSYEQYFGPGTRLTVT.

This chain links TRBV18 with TRBJ2-1, with 10 nucleotides matching TRBD2. Trimming took 5 bases from V and 5 from J; bases not matched to a gene: 6. The CDR3 loop spans 15 amino acids. Germline lookup yields CDR1 KGHSH and CDR2 LQKENI. The DNA for the CDR3 is TGTGCCAGCTCAATTTCCACTAGCGGGGACAATGAGCAGTTCTTC. This encodes CASSISTSGDNEQFF.

This sequence joins TRBV5-1 and TRBJ2-5; perhaps TRBD2 as D (6 bases). Germline V gene lookup returns CDR1 SGHRS and CDR2 YFSETQ. The CDR3 totals 14 residues. The V end lost 4 bases, the J end lost 4 bases, and 14 bases lay between the germline ends. The CDR3 region is CASSQGTGTETQYF. Here the CDR3 DNA reads TGCGCCAGCAGCCAAGGGACTGGAACAGAGACCCAGTACTTC.

J is TRBJ1-6 and V is TRBV4-3, with D unresolved. The CDR3 has 15 residues. Germline V lookup: CDR1 LGHNA, CDR2 YSLEER. Trimming pared 0 bases from V and 7 bases from J, leaving 10 bases between. CDR3 loop: CASSQDNSENSPLHF. The CDR3 DNA follows: TGCGCCAGCAGCCAAGATAACAGCGAGAATTCACCCCTCCACTTT.

This clone was detected a few times. The chain couples TRBV14 to TRBJ2-5; 11 bases agree with TRBD2. Unmatched junction bases numbered 11, after V lost 0 bases and J lost 2 bases. The CDR3 covers 19 residues. The germline V gene has CDR1 SGHDN and CDR2 FVKESK. CDR3 DNA: TGTGCCAGCAGCCAAGATTTGGCTAGCGGGGGGCCGGGTCAAGAGACCCAGTACTTC. This codes for CASSQDLASGGPGQETQYF. The variable domain in full, completed from reference TRBV14 and TRBJ2-5, reads EAGVTQFPSHSVIEKGQTVTLRCDPISGHDNLYWYRRVMGKEIKFLLHFVKESKQDESGMPNNRFLAERTGGTYSTLKVQPAELEDSGVYFCASSQDLASGGPGQETQYFGPGTRLLVL.

The gene calls are TRBV12-5 and TRBJ1-5, with D unclear. Germline V gene lookup returns CDR1 LGHNT and CDR2 FRNRAP. Trimming took off 2 bases at V and 0 bases at J, with 17 bases between the two ends. The CDR3 is 18 residues long. CDR3 nucleotides: TGTGCTAGTGGTTTGTCTGTCGGGTGGGCTAATAGCAATCAGCCCCAGCATTTT. This codes for CASGLSVGWANSNQPQHF.

This clone was counted a single time. The chain links TRBV24-1 to TRBJ2-7, with 7 bases lining up with TRBD1. Germline values: CDR1 KGHDR, CDR2 SFDVKD. Trimming took 4 bases from V and 7 from J; bases not matched to a gene: 9. This CDR3 has 14 residues. The CDR3 DNA follows: TGTGCCACCAGTGAACCGGACAGGCCTGGGGAGCAGTACTTC. Protein sequence: CATSEPDRPGEQYF.

The genes are TRBV15 and TRBJ2-5; 8 positions match TRBD2. The CDR3 spans 19 residues. CDR1 LNHNV and CDR2 YYDKDF come from the germline V gene (reference sequence). Trimming cost V 0 bases and J 5 bases; bases outside gene matches: 17. The CDR3 loop reads CATSRDRRGGSGMMETQYF. The CDR3 coding sequence is TGTGCCACCAGCAGAGATCGCCGGGGGGGTAGTGGGATGATGGAGACCCAGTACTTC.

This clone was seen more than once but under ten times. The chain recombines TRBV18 with TRBJ1-6; D is unclear. The V end lost 8 bases, the J end lost 7 bases, and 9 bases lay between the germline ends. Germline assignment: CDR1 KGHSH and CDR2 LQKENI. The CDR3 is 12 amino acids. The CDR3 protein is CASRELNSPLHF. The CDR3 bases are TGTGCCAGCCGGGAGCTAAATTCACCCCTCCACTTT.